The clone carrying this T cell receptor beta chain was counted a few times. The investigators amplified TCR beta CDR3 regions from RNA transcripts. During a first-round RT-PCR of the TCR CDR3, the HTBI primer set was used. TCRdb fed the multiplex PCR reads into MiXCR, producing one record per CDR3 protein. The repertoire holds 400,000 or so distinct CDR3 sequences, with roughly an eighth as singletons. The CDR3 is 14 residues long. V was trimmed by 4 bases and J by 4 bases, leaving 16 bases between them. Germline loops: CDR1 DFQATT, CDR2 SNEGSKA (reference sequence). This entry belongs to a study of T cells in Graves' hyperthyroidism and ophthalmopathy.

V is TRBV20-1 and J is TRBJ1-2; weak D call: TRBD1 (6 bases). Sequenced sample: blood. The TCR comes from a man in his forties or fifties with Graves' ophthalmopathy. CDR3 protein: CSAKEAGAGYGYTF. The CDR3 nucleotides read TGCAGTGCTAAAGAGGCAGGGGCCGGCTATGGCTACACCTTC.